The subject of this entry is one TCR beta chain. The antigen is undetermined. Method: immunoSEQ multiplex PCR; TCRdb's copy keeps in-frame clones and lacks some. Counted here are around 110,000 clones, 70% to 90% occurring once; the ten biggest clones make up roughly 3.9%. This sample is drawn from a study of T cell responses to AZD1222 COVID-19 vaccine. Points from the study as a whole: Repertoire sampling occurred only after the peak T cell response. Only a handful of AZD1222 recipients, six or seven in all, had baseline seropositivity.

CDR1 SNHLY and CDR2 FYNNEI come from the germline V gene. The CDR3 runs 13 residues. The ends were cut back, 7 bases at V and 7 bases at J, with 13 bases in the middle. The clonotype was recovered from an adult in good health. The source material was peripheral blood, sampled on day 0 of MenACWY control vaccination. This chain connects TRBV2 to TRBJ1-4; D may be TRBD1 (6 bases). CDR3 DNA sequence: TGTGCCAGCAAGGGGGACATCAGTGAAAAACTGTTTTTT. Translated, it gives CASKGDISEKLFF.